This T cell receptor beta chain derives from a study of T cells after somatic rescue of genetic block. The CDR3 runs 14 residues. The V end was cut by 5 bases, the J end by 5 bases, with 13 bases between. Germline loops: CDR1 SGHNT, CDR2 YENEEA. TCRdb keeps only in-frame clones here, not all; method: immunoSEQ multiplex PCR. The sample comprises more than 7,500 clones, 74% of which are singletons, and 22% rests with the top ten. The sequence derives from a boy under 18. This chain joins TRBV11-3 and TRBJ2-1; D remains ambiguous. Sequenced input: peripheral blood mononuclear cells (PBMCs). Here the CDR3 DNA reads TGTGCCAGCAGCCCCCGGTCCTTGCACAATGAGCAGTTCTTC. This codes for CASSPRSLHNEQFF.